This T cell receptor beta chain was found in a study of human T cells and chemical hapten exposure. Study-level background: Cases of alopecia areata, totalis or universalis occurred in a predominantly female patient group.

Original methodology: A per-sample median of roughly 91,000 TCRs was observed, with a range of roughly 20,000 to 690,600. Using its own MiXCR run on the RACE reads, TCRdb lists one record per CDR3 protein. The V and J calls reflect TCRdb's pipeline rather than the authors' work. The sample includes tens of thousands of distinct CDR3 sequences, around 6.4% seen only once; the top ten take roughly 9%. This clonotype was observed a few times. Its antigen is not identified. General study findings and limits: Among expanded TCRs, significantly more large CDR3 similarity clusters formed than among controls. No alteration of TCRs above 1 in 1000 frequency was seen with DPC sensitization.

Described time point: patch test 1, 2 weeks after DPC sensitization. As to treatment: therapeutic diphenylcyclopropenone sensitization with weekly scalp DPC. It was unfractionated whole blood from which total RNA was extracted. The TCR originated in a woman aged 25 to 45 with alopecia areata. Some clones in this sample may be carry-over from other donors' samples. The sample in question was whole blood, obtained in connection with sensitization to the hapten diphenylcyclopropenone (DPC).

The CDR3 here is CASSYLNGEQYF. The CDR3 DNA follows: TGTGCCAGCAGTTACCTCAACGGCGAGCAGTACTTC. V and J are TRBV6-5 and TRBJ2-7; D remains ambiguous. The CDR3 has 12 amino acids. The V gene lost 2 bases and the J gene lost 6 bases, with 8 bases spanning the gap. Germline lookup yields CDR1 MNHEY and CDR2 SVGAGI.